This T cell receptor beta chain appears in the sequencing data of a study of metastatic and nonmetastatic thyroid tumors. Study information: Repertoires from malignant and benign thyroid patients were compared across blood and tumor or nodule tissue. The study's findings and limits: Compared with benign nodules, malignant thyroid tumors were reported to have significantly higher TCR beta diversity in both blood and tumor.

Thyroid surgery was performed in patients who had received no treatment beforehand. TCRdb re-analyzed the PCR reads through MiXCR. Here the sample spans tens of thousands of clones, approximately 20% being singletons. Of note for this clone: Its antigen is as yet unknown.

This CDR3 has 13 residues. Germline CDR1 MNHNS, CDR2 SASEGT. V lost 7 bases and J 5 bases, leaving 14 bases between the germline ends. The V call is TRBV6-1, the J call TRBJ1-1; no definite D call. Sequencing input: blood. The origin of this receptor is a female donor with papillary thyroid cancer or a benign thyroid nodule (not recorded which). Some clones in this sample may be carry-over from other donors' samples. The CDR3: CASKREGGTEAFF. In DNA form, the CDR3 reads TGTGCCAGCAAAAGGGAAGGAGGGACTGAAGCTTTCTTT.